This T cell receptor (beta chain) was captured by sequencing in a study of CXCR3-negative and CXCR3-positive naive CD8 T cells. Study summary: Collectively, the libraries yielded about 135 million TRB reads in total, at about 1.5 +/- 0.3 million per library.

TRB cDNA libraries were made by UMI-labeled 5' RACE. One entry per CDR3 protein, without DNA, is what TCRdb gives after re-calling the 5' RACE reads. The sample features tens of thousands of distinct CDR3 sequences, with about 10% in its top ten. Remarks on this clonotype: What it binds is unknown.

Study observations and caveats: In naive cells, CXCR3-negative and CXCR3-positive subsets had similar TRBV-TRBJ usage; memory cells differed. Similarly elevated diversity marked both naive subsets, with memory CD8+ cells showing far lower diversity.

This CDR3 contains 14 residues. Germline V CDR1 and CDR2: GTSNPN, SVGIG (reference sequence). The rearrangement joins TRBV30 to TRBJ1-1; TCRdb picks TRBD1, but there is no DNA to check that call. The sequenced sample was memory CD8+ T cells from blood. The source of this sequence is a human donor in good health. Some clones in this sample may be carry-over from other donors' samples. This CDR3 is CAWSSGQGYTEAFF.